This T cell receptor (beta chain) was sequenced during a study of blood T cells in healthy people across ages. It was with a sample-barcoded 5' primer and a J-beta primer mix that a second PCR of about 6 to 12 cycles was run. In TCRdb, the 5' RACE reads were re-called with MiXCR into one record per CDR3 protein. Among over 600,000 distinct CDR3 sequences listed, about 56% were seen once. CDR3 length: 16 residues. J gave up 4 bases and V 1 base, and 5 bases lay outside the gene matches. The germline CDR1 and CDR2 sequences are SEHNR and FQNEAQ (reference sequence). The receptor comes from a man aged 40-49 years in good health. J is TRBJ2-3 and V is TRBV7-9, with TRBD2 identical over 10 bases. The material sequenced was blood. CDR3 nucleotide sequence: TGTGCCAGCAGCTTAGTACTAGCGGGAAGCGCAGATACGCAGTATTTT. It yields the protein CASSLVLAGSADTQYF.